This TCR beta chain was identified in a study of shared clonotypes between healthy human individuals. Repertoires were generated with immunoSEQ multiplex PCR, while TCRdb's copy carries only in-frame clones and drops some. The table lists 2 million or so clones, over 85% of them singletons, with more than 0.1% in the top ten. The sequencing sample was made of naive CD4+ T cells sorted from blood. Regarding subset: CD45RA+ positively selected. This clonotype originated in a young man in good health.

CDR3 region: CASSGLATNTGELFF. DNA of the CDR3: TGTGCCAGCAGTGGGCTAGCGACAAACACCGGGGAGCTGTTTTTT. The chain carries TRBV2 and TRBJ2-2; tentatively, D is TRBD2 (6 bases). V gave up 4 bases and J gave up 2 bases, with 11 bases separating them. The CDR3 totals 15 residues. From germline, CDR1 is SNHLY and CDR2 FYNNEI.